One T cell receptor (beta chain) is described in this entry. These data are taken from a study of T-cell reconstitution after alpha-beta-depleted transplantation in children. The TCRbeta library incorporated unique molecular identifiers. TCRdb analysed the PCR reads with MiXCR anew, one entry per CDR3 protein. The sample includes around 580,000 distinct CDR3 sequences, roughly 23% seen only once; the top ten take 13% to 15%. The source of this sequence is a boy younger than two who had a stem cell transplant for acute myeloid leukemia, so the T cells may come from the graft donor. Source: PBMCs, mostly from graft donor cells, taken 360 days after TCRalphabeta/CD19-depleted stem cell transplant.

The CDR3 DNA reads TGTGCCAGCAGTATAAGGATGTACAATGAGCAGTTCTTC. Amino acid sequence: CASSIRMYNEQFF. V gene TRBV6-1 combines with J gene TRBJ2-1; D gene unclear. This CDR3 has 13 amino acids. Trimming shortened V by 5 bases and J by 4 bases, and 9 bases separated the two germline ends. From germline, CDR1 is MNHNS and CDR2 SASEGT.